The rows below give T cell receptor beta chains drawn from one sample of a study of OX40 agonist ivuxolimab in advanced cancers. The table came from immunoSEQ multiplex PCR; TCRdb's copy has only in-frame clones and leaves some out. The data contain about 35,000 clones, about 80% of them singletons. Sample: CD4+ or CD8+ T cells sorted from blood, taken in a trial of the OX40 agonist ivuxolimab. These receptors were taken from an adult with an advanced solid tumor such as melanoma, head and neck, liver or kidney cancer. CDR3s include the opening cysteine and the closing phenylalanine or tryptophan. D genes are given only for firm matches. Part of the rows lack a size; the others show once, few, many or a class for expanded clones.

J gene: TRBJ1-1
D gene: NA
V gene: TRBV6-1
clone size: NA
CDR3 protein: CASRERGNTEAFF
CDR3 DNA: TGTGCCAGCAGAGAGAGAGGAAACACTGAAGCTTTCTTT

J gene: TRBJ2-7
D gene: NA
V gene: TRBV6-1
clone size: NA
CDR3 protein: CASSETGSEQYF
CDR3 DNA: TGTGCCAGCAGTGAGACGGGAAGCGAGCAGTACTTC

J gene: TRBJ2-1
D gene: NA
V gene: TRBV5-4
clone size: NA
CDR3 protein: CASSSGNEQFF
CDR3 DNA: TGTGCCAGCAGCTCGGGTAATGAGCAGTTCTTC

J gene: TRBJ1-2
D gene: TRBD1
V gene: TRBV2
clone size: NA
CDR3 protein: CASRDSGNYGYTF
CDR3 DNA: TGTGCCAGCCGGGACAGTGGGAACTATGGCTACACCTTC

J gene: TRBJ1-4
D gene: TRBD1
V gene: TRBV6-1
clone size: NA
CDR3 protein: CASRPGQGNEKLFF
CDR3 DNA: TGTGCCAGCAGGCCGGGACAGGGGAATGAAAAACTGTTTTTT

J gene: TRBJ1-1
D gene: NA
V gene: TRBV29-1
clone size: NA
CDR3 protein: CSGRMNTEAFF
CDR3 DNA: TGCAGCGGGCGTATGAACACTGAAGCTTTCTTT

J gene: TRBJ2-5
D gene: NA
V gene: TRBV7-9
clone size: NA
CDR3 protein: CASSGDGGGETQYF
CDR3 DNA: TGTGCCAGCAGCGGGGACGGCGGGGGCGAGACCCAGTACTTC

J gene: TRBJ1-5
D gene: NA
V gene: TRBV18
clone size: NA
CDR3 protein: CASSPVGVGSQPQHF
CDR3 DNA: TGTGCCAGCTCACCAGTCGGGGTTGGGAGTCAGCCCCAGCATTTT

J gene: TRBJ2-5
D gene: NA
V gene: TRBV7-8
clone size: once
CDR3 protein: CASSLGPFQETQYF
CDR3 DNA: TGTGCCAGCAGCTTAGGACCGTTCCAAGAGACCCAGTACTTC

J gene: TRBJ2-2
D gene: TRBD2
V gene: TRBV2
clone size: NA
CDR3 protein: CASQWGLDYTGELFF
CDR3 DNA: TGTGCCAGTCAATGGGGACTAGACTACACCGGGGAGCTGTTTTTT

J gene: TRBJ2-1
D gene: TRBD2
V gene: TRBV6-1
clone size: NA
CDR3 protein: CASSVSLAGGFNEQFF
CDR3 DNA: TGTGCCAGCAGTGTTTCACTAGCGGGGGGGTTCAATGAGCAGTTCTTC